This is a list of T cell receptor beta chains from one sample in a study of blood T cell repertoires in COVID-19. TCRdb's table, derived via immunoSEQ multiplex PCR, lists solely in-frame clones and lacks some. The data contain fewer than 200,000 clones, about 85% of them seen just once; the ten biggest clones take up roughly 9.2%. The specimen was peripheral blood. The receptor source for this set is an elderly woman with acute or convalescent COVID-19. CDR3s include the opening cysteine and the closing phenylalanine or tryptophan. D genes are given only for firm matches. Only some rows state a clone size, as once, few, many or a class for expanded clones.

V: TRBV29-1; J: TRBJ2-3; D: .; size: .; CDR3: CSVDDRFLGGASTDTQYF; DNA: TGCAGCGTTGACGACCGCTTTCTTGGGGGGGCTAGCACAGATACGCAGTATTTT
V: TRBV30; J: TRBJ1-6; D: .; size: .; CDR3: CAWSGIPNSPLHF; DNA: TGTGCCTGGAGCGGGATCCCAAATTCACCCCTCCACTTT
V: TRBV5-1; J: TRBJ2-4; D: TRBD1; size: .; CDR3: CASSSTQGVGIQYF; DNA: TGCGCCAGCAGCTCGACACAGGGGGTCGGCATTCAGTACTTC
V: TRBV4-3; J: TRBJ2-7; D: TRBD2; size: .; CDR3: CASSPGLAGIYEQYF; DNA: TGCGCCAGCAGCCCCGGACTAGCGGGGATCTACGAGCAGTACTTC
V: TRBV7-9; J: TRBJ1-4; D: TRBD1; size: .; CDR3: CASSLTGFVVEKLFF; DNA: TGTGCCAGCAGCTTGACAGGGTTTGTCGTCGAAAAACTGTTTTTT
V: TRBV6-1; J: TRBJ2-7; D: .; size: .; CDR3: CASSEERRAEQYF; DNA: TGTGCCAGCAGTGAGGAAAGGAGGGCCGAGCAGTACTTC
V: TRBV5-5; J: TRBJ1-5; D: .; size: .; CDR3: CASSFAEWAGRSGQPQHF; DNA: TGTGCCAGCAGCTTCGCTGAGTGGGCAGGGCGGTCGGGCCAGCCCCAGCATTTT
V: TRBV27; J: TRBJ1-1; D: TRBD1; size: .; CDR3: CASTLMGAGTGNTEAFF; DNA: TGTGCCAGCACTCTGATGGGAGCCGGGACAGGGAACACTGAAGCTTTCTTT
V: TRBV19; J: TRBJ2-3; D: .; size: .; CDR3: CASSIAQGRTDTQYF; DNA: TGTGCCAGTAGTATAGCGCAGGGTCGCACAGATACGCAGTATTTT
V: TRBV6-4; J: TRBJ1-2; D: TRBD1; size: few; CDR3: CASSDSRQGAWYGYTF; DNA: TGTGCCAGCAGTGACTCCCGGCAGGGGGCTTGGTATGGCTACACCTTC
V: TRBV3-1/TRBV3-2; J: TRBJ1-2; D: .; size: .; CDR3: CASRSQGSNYGYTF; DNA: TGTGCCAGCAGGTCACAGGGTTCTAACTATGGCTACACCTTC
V: TRBV5-4; J: TRBJ1-1; D: .; size: .; CDR3: CASSFPKNTEAFF; DNA: TGTGCCAGCAGCTTTCCAAAGAACACTGAAGCTTTCTTT
V: TRBV3-1/TRBV3-2; J: TRBJ2-3; D: TRBD2; size: once; CDR3: CASSRLAGVTDTQYF; DNA: TGTGCCAGCAGCCGGCTAGCGGGGGTCACAGATACGCAGTATTTT
V: TRBV12-3/TRBV12-4; J: TRBJ1-5; D: .; size: many; CDR3: CASSSTLGQPQHF; DNA: TGTGCCAGCAGTTCAACACTAGGGCAGCCCCAGCATTTT
V: TRBV21-1; J: TRBJ2-7; D: .; size: once; CDR3: CASSKTGQGIPYEQYF; DNA: TGTGCCAGCAGCAAGACGGGGCAGGGGATTCCCTACGAGCAGTACTTC
V: TRBV7-9; J: TRBJ1-1; D: .; size: .; CDR3: CASSLVTGHWNTEAFF; DNA: TGTGCCAGCAGCTTAGTCACAGGCCATTGGAACACTGAAGCTTTCTTT
V: TRBV15; J: TRBJ1-5; D: TRBD1; size: .; CDR3: CATSLRYRGPSNQPQHF; DNA: TGTGCCACCAGCCTTCGGTACAGGGGGCCGAGCAATCAGCCCCAGCATTTT
V: TRBV7-2; J: TRBJ2-7; D: .; size: .; CDR3: CASSFGAGEQYF; DNA: TGTGCCAGCAGCTTCGGGGCGGGGGAGCAGTACTTC
V: TRBV30; J: TRBJ1-2; D: .; size: .; CDR3: CAWSEQVLNYGYTF; DNA: TGTGCCTGGAGTGAGCAGGTCCTTAACTATGGCTACACCTTC
V: TRBV27; J: TRBJ2-7; D: TRBD1; size: .; CDR3: CASQTGTGAGEQYF; DNA: TGTGCCAGTCAAACCGGGACAGGGGCTGGCGAGCAGTACTTC
V: TRBV5-1; J: TRBJ1-1; D: .; size: .; CDR3: CASSLDRDLEAFF; DNA: TGCGCCAGCAGCTTGGACAGGGACCTTGAAGCTTTCTTT
V: TRBV6-2/TRBV6-3; J: TRBJ2-6; D: .; size: .; CDR3: CASSRGTVYSGANVLTF; DNA: TGTGCCAGCAGCCGCGGGACAGTTTACTCTGGGGCCAACGTCCTGACTTTC
V: TRBV2; J: TRBJ1-4; D: .; size: .; CDR3: CASRSDTRPTNEKLFF; DNA: TGTGCCAGCAGATCGGACACCCGACCAACTAATGAAAAACTGTTTTTT
V: TRBV7-2; J: TRBJ2-1; D: TRBD2; size: .; CDR3: CASSFRLARNEQFF; DNA: TGTGCCAGCAGCTTTAGACTAGCCCGCAATGAGCAGTTCTTC
V: TRBV7-9; J: TRBJ1-5; D: .; size: .; CDR3: CASSLNTAGASQPQHF; DNA: TGTGCCAGCAGCTTAAACACGGCGGGGGCGAGTCAGCCCCAGCATTTT
V: TRBV6-5; J: TRBJ2-7; D: TRBD1; size: .; CDR3: CASSKTGTTYEQYF; DNA: TGTGCCAGCAGTAAGACAGGGACCACCTACGAGCAGTACTTC
V: TRBV7-9; J: TRBJ2-5; D: TRBD1; size: .; CDR3: CASSLRTGERGETQYF; DNA: TGTGCCAGCAGCTTGCGGACAGGGGAACGGGGGGAGACCCAGTACTTC
V: TRBV18; J: TRBJ1-3; D: .; size: few; CDR3: CASSPDEAGNTIYF; DNA: TGTGCCAGCTCACCAGATGAGGCTGGAAACACCATATATTTT
V: TRBV19; J: TRBJ1-2; D: TRBD1; size: .; CDR3: CASSLTGGNYGYTF; DNA: TGTGCCAGTAGTTTGACAGGGGGCAACTATGGCTACACCTTC
V: TRBV11-2; J: TRBJ2-7; D: .; size: few; CDR3: CASSLIRQGLGEQYF; DNA: TGTGCCAGCAGCTTGATACGGCAGGGGCTCGGGGAGCAGTACTTC
V: TRBV7-2; J: TRBJ1-5; D: .; size: .; CDR3: CASSFQDSNQPQHF; DNA: TGTGCCAGCAGCTTCCAGGATAGCAATCAGCCCCAGCATTTT
V: TRBV3-1/TRBV3-2; J: TRBJ1-2; D: TRBD1; size: few; CDR3: CASSAWTGTDGYTF; DNA: TGTGCCAGCAGCGCCTGGACAGGGACGGATGGCTACACCTTC
V: TRBV18; J: TRBJ2-1; D: TRBD2; size: .; CDR3: CASSPLASGGFNEQFF; DNA: TGTGCCAGCTCACCTCTAGCTAGCGGGGGGTTCAATGAGCAGTTCTTC
V: TRBV6-5; J: TRBJ1-6; D: .; size: .; CDR3: CASSYSGLSNSPLHF; DNA: TGTGCCAGCAGTTACTCGGGACTGTCGAATTCACCCCTCCACTTT
V: TRBV6-4; J: TRBJ2-3; D: TRBD2; size: .; CDR3: CASSDFGLAGDTQYF; DNA: TGTGCCAGCAGTGATTTTGGCCTAGCGGGTGATACGCAGTATTTT
V: TRBV7-8; J: TRBJ2-3; D: TRBD2; size: .; CDR3: CASSPPPGLAGPTDTQYF; DNA: TGTGCCAGCAGCCCTCCTCCGGGACTAGCGGGACCCACAGATACGCAGTATTTT
V: TRBV6-1; J: TRBJ2-7; D: TRBD2; size: .; CDR3: CASSEATSGGSYEQYF; DNA: TGTGCCAGCAGTGAAGCGACTAGCGGGGGATCCTACGAGCAGTACTTC
V: TRBV19; J: TRBJ2-3; D: TRBD2; size: .; CDR3: CASSPGGPGTDTQYF; DNA: TGTGCCAGTAGCCCGGGGGGGCCCGGCACAGATACGCAGTATTTT
V: TRBV6-5; J: TRBJ1-6; D: .; size: .; CDR3: CASSLDISTSPLHF; DNA: TGTGCCAGCAGCCTGGACATTTCAACTTCACCCCTCCACTTT
V: TRBV10-2; J: TRBJ2-3; D: TRBD2; size: .; CDR3: CASSATAGTSGGAADTQYF; DNA: TGCGCCAGCAGTGCAACTGCCGGGACTAGCGGGGGGGCGGCAGATACGCAGTATTTT
V: TRBV27; J: TRBJ2-2; D: TRBD2; size: .; CDR3: CASSLGGRFTGELFF; DNA: TGTGCCAGCAGTTTAGGCGGGAGGTTCACCGGGGAGCTGTTTTTT
V: TRBV6-5; J: TRBJ1-6; D: .; size: few; CDR3: CASSYSGAFVSPLHF; DNA: TGTGCCAGCAGTTACTCGGGCGCCTTTGTGTCACCCCTCCACTTT
V: TRBV4-1; J: TRBJ2-1; D: .; size: .; CDR3: CASSQEWAETYNEQFF; DNA: TGCGCCAGCAGCCAAGAATGGGCAGAGACCTACAATGAGCAGTTCTTC
V: TRBV24-1; J: TRBJ1-2; D: TRBD1; size: .; CDR3: CATSDAGGRGYTF; DNA: TGTGCCACCAGTGACGCAGGGGGCCGGGGCTACACCTTC
V: TRBV6-6; J: TRBJ1-5; D: .; size: .; CDR3: CASREGPYSNQPQHF; DNA: TGTGCCAGCAGGGAGGGTCCCTATAGCAATCAGCCCCAGCATTTT
V: TRBV5-1; J: TRBJ2-1; D: .; size: .; CDR3: CASSPLNNEQFF; DNA: TGCGCCAGCAGCCCCCTTAACAATGAGCAGTTCTTC